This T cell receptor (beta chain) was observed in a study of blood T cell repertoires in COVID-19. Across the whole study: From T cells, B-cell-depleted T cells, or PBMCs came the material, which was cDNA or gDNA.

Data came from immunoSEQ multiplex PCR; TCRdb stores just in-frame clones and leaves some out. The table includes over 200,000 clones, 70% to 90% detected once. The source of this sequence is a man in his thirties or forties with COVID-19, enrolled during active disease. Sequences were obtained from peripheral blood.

CDR3 sequence reads: CATSDRGNEQFF. The CDR3 bases are TGTGCCACCTCAGACAGGGGCAATGAGCAGTTCTTC. This rearrangement joins TRBV19 to TRBJ2-1; 8 nucleotides line up with TRBD1. The CDR3 is 12 amino acids. The germline V gene encodes CDR1 LNHDA and CDR2 SQIVND (reference sequence). The ends lost 10 bases at V and 6 bases at J; junction bases unmatched: 5.